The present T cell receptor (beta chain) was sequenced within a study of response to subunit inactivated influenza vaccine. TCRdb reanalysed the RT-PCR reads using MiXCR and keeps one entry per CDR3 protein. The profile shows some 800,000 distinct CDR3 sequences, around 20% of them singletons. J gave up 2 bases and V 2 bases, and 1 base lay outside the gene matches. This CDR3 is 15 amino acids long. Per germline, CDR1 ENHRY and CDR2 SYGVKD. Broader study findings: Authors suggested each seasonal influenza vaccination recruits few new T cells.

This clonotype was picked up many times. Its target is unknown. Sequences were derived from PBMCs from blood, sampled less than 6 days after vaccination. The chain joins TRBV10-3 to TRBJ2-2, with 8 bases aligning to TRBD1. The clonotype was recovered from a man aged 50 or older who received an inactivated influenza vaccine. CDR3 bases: TGTGCCATCAGTGAGGGGACAGGAAACACCGGGGAGCTGTTTTTT. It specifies CAISEGTGNTGELFF.